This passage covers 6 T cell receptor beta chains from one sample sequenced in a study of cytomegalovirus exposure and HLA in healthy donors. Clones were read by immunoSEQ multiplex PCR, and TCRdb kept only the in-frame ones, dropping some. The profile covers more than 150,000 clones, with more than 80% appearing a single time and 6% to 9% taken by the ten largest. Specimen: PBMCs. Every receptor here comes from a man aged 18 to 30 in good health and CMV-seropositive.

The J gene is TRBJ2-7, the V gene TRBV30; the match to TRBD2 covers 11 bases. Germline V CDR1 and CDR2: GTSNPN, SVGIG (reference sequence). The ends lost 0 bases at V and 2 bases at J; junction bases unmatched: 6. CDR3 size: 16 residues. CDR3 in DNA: TGTGCCTGGAGTGTACATAGCGGGAGGGGGCCCTACGAGCAGTACTTC. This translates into CAWSVHSGRGPYEQYF.

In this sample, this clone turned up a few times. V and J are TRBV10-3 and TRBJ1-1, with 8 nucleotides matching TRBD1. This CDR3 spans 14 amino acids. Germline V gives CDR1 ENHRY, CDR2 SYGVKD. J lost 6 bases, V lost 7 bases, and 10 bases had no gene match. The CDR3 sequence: CAINPGGLGAEAFF. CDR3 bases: TGTGCCATCAACCCAGGGGGCCTGGGCGCTGAAGCTTTCTTT.

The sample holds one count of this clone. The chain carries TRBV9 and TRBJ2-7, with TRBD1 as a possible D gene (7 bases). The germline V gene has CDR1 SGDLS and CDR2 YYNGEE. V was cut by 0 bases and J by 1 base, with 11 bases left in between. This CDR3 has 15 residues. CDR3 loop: CASSVGRGQSYEQYF. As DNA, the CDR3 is TGTGCCAGCAGCGTAGGGAGGGGGCAGTCCTACGAGCAGTACTTC.

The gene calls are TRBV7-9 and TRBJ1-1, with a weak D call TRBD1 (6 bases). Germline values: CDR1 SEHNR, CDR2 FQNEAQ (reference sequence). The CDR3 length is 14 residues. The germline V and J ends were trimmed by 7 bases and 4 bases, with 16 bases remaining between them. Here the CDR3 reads CASNIQTRGTEAFF. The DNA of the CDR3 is TGTGCCAGCAATATCCAGACCAGGGGCACTGAAGCTTTCTTT.

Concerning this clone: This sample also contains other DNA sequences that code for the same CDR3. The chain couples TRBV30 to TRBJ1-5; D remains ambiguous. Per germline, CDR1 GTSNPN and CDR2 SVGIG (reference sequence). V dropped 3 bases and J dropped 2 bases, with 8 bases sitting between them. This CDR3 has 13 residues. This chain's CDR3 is CAWSRQGNQPQHF. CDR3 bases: TGTGCCTGGAGCCGGCAGGGCAATCAGCCCCAGCATTTT.

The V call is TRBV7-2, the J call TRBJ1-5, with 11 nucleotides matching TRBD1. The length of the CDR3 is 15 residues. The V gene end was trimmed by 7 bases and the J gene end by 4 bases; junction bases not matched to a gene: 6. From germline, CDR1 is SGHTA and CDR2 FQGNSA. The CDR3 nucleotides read TGTGCCAGCACCACCGGGACAGGGGGTAATCAGCCCCAGCATTTT. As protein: CASTTGTGGNQPQHF.